This paragraph reports one T cell receptor (beta chain). Its cognate antigen is unknown. This sample's time point: patch test 3, about 24 weeks after DPC sensitization. This sample's treatment: therapeutic diphenylcyclopropenone sensitization with weekly scalp DPC. Per the germline V gene, CDR1 is SEHNR and CDR2 is FQNEAQ (reference sequence). Trimming took off 1 base at V and 4 bases at J, with 9 bases between the two ends. CDR3 length: 14 amino acids. The record originates from a study of human T cells and chemical hapten exposure. Study as a whole: Diphenylcyclopropenone, dosed weekly to the scalp, was given to patients throughout the roughly 25-week study.

Study observations and caveats: Significantly more large CDR3 similarity clusters arose among expanded TCRs than among controls.

The library tagged each cDNA molecule with unique molecular identifiers. Via MiXCR, TCRdb re-called the RACE reads, giving one row per CDR3 protein. The repertoire holds approximately 80,000 distinct CDR3 sequences, with more than 10% as singletons. The receptor's source is a woman in her fifties or sixties with alopecia areata. Some clones in this sample may be carry-over from other donors' samples. This chain uses TRBV7-9 with TRBJ2-3; possibly TRBD1 for D (6 bases). This sample comprised whole blood, obtained in connection with sensitization to the hapten diphenylcyclopropenone (DPC). The CDR3 loop is CASSLEHRADTQYF. The CDR3 nucleotides read TGTGCCAGCAGCTTAGAGCACAGGGCAGATACGCAGTATTTT.